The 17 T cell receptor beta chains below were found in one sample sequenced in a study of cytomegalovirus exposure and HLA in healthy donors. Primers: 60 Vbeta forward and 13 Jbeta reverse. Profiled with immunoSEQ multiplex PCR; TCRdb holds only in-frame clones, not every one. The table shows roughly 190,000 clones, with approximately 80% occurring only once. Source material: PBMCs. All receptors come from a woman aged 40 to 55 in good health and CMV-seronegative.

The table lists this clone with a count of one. The CDR3 DNA reads as TGTGCCAGCAGTTGGACAGGGATAAGGTTCTTC. Translating it yields CASSWTGIRFF. The chain has TRBV2 and TRBJ2-1, with 8 nucleotides matching TRBD1. CDR3 size: 11 residues. V lost 5 bases and J lost 15; bases outside the gene matches: 6. The V gene's germline CDR1 is SNHLY and CDR2 FYNNEI.

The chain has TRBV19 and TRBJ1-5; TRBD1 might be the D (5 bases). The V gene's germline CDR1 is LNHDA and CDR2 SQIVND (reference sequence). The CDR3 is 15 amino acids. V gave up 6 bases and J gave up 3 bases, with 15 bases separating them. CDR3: CASSGAGGNNQPQHF. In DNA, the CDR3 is TGTGCCAGTAGCGGGGCGGGGGGTAACAATCAGCCCCAGCATTTT.

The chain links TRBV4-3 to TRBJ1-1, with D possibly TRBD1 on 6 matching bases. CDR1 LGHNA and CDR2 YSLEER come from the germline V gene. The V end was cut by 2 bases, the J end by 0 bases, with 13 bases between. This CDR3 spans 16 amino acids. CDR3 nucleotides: TGCGCCAGCAGCCAACGGTTAACAGGGTTGAACACTGAAGCTTTCTTT. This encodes CASSQRLTGLNTEAFF.

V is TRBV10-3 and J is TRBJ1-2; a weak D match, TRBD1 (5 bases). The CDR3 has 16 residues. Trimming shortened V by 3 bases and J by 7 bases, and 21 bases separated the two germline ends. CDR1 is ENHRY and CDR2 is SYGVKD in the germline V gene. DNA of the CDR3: TGTGCCATCAGTGACCTTCCTGGGGGAAGGGAGGCTGGCTACACCTTC. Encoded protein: CAISDLPGGREAGYTF.

CDR3 residues: CASTNQGGKSSYNSPLHF. The DNA of the CDR3 is TGTGCCAGCACTAACCAGGGGGGAAAGAGCTCCTATAATTCACCCCTCCACTTT. The rearrangement links TRBV7-9 to TRBJ1-6; 7 nucleotides agree with TRBD1. This CDR3 comprises 18 residues. CDR1 is SEHNR, CDR2 FQNEAQ, per germline (reference sequence). J was trimmed by 0 bases and V by 7 bases; bases with no gene match: 12.

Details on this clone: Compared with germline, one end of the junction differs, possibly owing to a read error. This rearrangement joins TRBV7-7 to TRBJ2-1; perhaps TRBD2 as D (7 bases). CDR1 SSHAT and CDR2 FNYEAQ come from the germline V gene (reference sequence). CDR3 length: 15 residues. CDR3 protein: CASSTGGGGYNEQFF. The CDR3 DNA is TGTGCTAGCAGCACGGGGGGCGGGGGCTACAATGAGCAGTTCTTC. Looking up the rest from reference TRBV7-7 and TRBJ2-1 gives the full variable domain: GAGVSQSPRYKVTKRGQDVTLRCDPISSHATLYWYQQALGQGPEFLTYFNYEAQPDKSGLPSDRFSAERPEGSISTLTIQRTEQRDSAMYRCASSTGGGGYNEQFFGPGTRLTVL.

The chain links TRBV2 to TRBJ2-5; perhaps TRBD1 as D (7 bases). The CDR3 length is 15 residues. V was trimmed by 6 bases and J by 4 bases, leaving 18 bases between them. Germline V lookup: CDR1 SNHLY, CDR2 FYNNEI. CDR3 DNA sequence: TGTGCCAGCAGAATCCAGGGGGGCGTTGGAGAGACCCAGTACTTC. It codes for CASRIQGGVGETQYF.

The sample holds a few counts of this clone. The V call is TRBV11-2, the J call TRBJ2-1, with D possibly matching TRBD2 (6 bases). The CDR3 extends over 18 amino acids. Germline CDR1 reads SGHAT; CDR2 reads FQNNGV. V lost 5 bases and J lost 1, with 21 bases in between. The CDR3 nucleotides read TGTGCCAGCAGCCCCCGTTCTCTAGAGGGGAGGTCCTACAATGAGCAGTTCTTC. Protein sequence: CASSPRSLEGRSYNEQFF.

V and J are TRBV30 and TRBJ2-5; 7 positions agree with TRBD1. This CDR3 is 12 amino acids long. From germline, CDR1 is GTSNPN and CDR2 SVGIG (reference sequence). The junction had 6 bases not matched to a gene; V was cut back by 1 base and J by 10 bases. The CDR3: CAWSGDSQNQYF. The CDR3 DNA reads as TGTGCCTGGAGTGGGGACAGCCAGAACCAGTACTTC.

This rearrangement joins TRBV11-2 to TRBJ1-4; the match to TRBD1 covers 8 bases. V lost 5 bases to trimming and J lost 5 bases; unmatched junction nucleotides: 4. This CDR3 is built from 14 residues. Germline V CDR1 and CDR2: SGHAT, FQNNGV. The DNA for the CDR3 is TGTGCCAGCAGCCGGACAGGGAGAAATGAAAAACTGTTTTTT. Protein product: CASSRTGRNEKLFF.

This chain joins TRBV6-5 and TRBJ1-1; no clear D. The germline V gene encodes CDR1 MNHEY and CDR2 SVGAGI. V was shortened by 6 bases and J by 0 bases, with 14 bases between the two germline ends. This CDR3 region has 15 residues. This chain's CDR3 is CASSPLTRMNTEAFF. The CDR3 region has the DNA TGTGCCAGCAGCCCCCTGACGCGGATGAACACTGAAGCTTTCTTT.

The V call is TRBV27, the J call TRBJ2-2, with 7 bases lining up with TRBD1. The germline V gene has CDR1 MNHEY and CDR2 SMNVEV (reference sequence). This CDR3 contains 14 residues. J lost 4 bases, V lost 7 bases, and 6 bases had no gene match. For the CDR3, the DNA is TGTGCCAGCAACGATAGGGGGCGCACCGGGGAGCTGTTTTTT. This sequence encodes CASNDRGRTGELFF.

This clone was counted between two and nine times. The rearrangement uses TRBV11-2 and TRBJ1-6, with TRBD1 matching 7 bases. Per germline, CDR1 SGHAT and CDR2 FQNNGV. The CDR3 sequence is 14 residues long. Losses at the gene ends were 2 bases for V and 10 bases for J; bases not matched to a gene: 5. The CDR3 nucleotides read TGTGCCAGCAGCTTAACAGGGGATGGCTCACCCCTCCACTTT. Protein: CASSLTGDGSPLHF.

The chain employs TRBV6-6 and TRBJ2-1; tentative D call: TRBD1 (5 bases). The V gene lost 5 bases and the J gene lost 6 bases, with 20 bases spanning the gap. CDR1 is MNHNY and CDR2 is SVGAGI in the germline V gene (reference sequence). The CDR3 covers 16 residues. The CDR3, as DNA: TGTGCCAGCAGTGCCCGACAGAATTGGCACGGCAATGAGCAGTTCTTC. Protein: CASSARQNWHGNEQFF.

The CDR3 region has the DNA TGTGCCAGCAGCTGGGAGGGGAACACCGGGGAGCTGTTTTTT. This sequence encodes CASSWEGNTGELFF. This rearrangement joins TRBV7-8 to TRBJ2-2; 7 bases match TRBD2. From germline, CDR1 is SGHVS and CDR2 FQNEAQ. V trimming: 4 bases; J trimming: 1 base; junction bases outside the gene matches: 0. The CDR3 contains 14 residues.

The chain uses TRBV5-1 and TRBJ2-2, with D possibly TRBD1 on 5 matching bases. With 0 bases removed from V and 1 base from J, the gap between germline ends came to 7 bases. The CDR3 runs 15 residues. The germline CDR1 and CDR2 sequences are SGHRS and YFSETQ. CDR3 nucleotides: TGCGCCAGCAGCTTGGAAACAGGGAACACCGGGGAGCTGTTTTTT. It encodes CASSLETGNTGELFF.

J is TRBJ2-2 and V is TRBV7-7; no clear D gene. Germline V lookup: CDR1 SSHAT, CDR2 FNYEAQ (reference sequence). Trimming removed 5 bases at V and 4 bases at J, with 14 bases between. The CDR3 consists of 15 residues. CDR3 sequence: CASSPSSGGTGELFF. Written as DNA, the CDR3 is TGTGCCAGCAGCCCCTCATCCGGCGGCACCGGGGAGCTGTTTTTT.